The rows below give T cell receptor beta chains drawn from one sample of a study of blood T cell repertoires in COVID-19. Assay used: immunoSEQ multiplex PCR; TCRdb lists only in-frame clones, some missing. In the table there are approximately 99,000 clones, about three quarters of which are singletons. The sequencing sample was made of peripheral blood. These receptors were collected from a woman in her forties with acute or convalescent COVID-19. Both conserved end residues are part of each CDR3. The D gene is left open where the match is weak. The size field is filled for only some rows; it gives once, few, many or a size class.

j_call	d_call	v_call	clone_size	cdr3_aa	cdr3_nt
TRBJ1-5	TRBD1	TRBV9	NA	CASSVDGTASNQPQHF	TGTGCCAGCAGCGTTGATGGGACAGCGAGCAATCAGCCCCAGCATTTT
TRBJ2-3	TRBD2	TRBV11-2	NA	CASSLLAGDTDTQYF	TGTGCCAGCAGCTTACTAGCGGGGGACACAGATACGCAGTATTTT
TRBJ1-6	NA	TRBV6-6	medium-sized	CASKGEDLSPLHF	TGTGCCAGCAAAGGGGAGGATCTGTCACCCCTCCACTTT
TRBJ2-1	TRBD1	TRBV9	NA	CASSVEAGQGYNEQFF	TGTGCCAGCAGCGTAGAGGCTGGACAGGGTTACAATGAGCAGTTCTTC
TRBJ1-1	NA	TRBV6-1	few	CASSQNPGYTEAFF	TGTGCCAGCAGTCAAAACCCAGGGTACACTGAAGCTTTCTTT
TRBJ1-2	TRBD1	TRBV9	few	CASSVLQGAEGYTF	TGTGCCAGCAGCGTGCTGCAGGGGGCGGAGGGCTACACCTTC
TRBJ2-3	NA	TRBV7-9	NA	CASSFMYSGGGDPQYF	TGTGCCAGCAGCTTTATGTATTCAGGAGGCGGGGACCCGCAGTATTTT
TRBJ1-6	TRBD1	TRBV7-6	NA	CASSSQSGTGSSPLHF	TGTGCCAGCAGCTCGCAATCCGGGACAGGGAGCTCACCCCTCCACTTT
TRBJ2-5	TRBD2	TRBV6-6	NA	CASSYRSSGGETQYF	TGTGCCAGCAGTTACCGTTCTAGCGGGGGGGAGACCCAGTACTTC
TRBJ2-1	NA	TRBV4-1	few	CASSHYTGPRLFF	TGCGCCAGCAGCCACTATACCGGCCCCCGACTATTCTTC
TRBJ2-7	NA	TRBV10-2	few	CASSSGHYEQYF	TGCGCCAGCAGTTCAGGGCACTACGAGCAGTACTTC
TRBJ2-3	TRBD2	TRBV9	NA	CASSVGPSGGTDTQYF	TGTGCCAGCAGCGTAGGGCCTAGCGGCGGCACAGATACGCAGTATTTT
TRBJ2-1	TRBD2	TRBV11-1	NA	CASSPGLDSYNEQFF	TGTGCCAGCAGCCCTGGACTAGACAGCTACAATGAGCAGTTCTTC
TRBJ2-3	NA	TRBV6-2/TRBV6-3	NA	CASSYPTGGVIDTQYF	TGTGCCAGCAGTTACCCGACCGGAGGGGTTATAGATACGCAGTATTTT
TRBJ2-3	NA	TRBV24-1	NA	CATSDLNFGGTDTQYF	TGTGCCACCAGTGATCTCAATTTCGGGGGCACAGATACGCAGTATTTT
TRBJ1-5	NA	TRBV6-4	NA	CASSDSRPHHLETNQPQHF	TGTGCCAGCAGTGACTCGAGGCCTCACCACCTAGAGACTAATCAGCCCCAGCATTTT
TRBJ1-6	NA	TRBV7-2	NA	CASSLNIQSPLHF	TGTGCCAGCAGCTTAAATATCCAGTCACCCCTCCACTTT
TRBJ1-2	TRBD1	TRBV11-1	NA	CASSFHKQGFDYGYTF	TGTGCCAGCAGCTTCCACAAACAGGGGTTCGACTATGGCTACACCTTC
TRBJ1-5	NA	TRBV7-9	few	CASSRENQPQHF	TGTGCCAGCAGCCGCGAGAATCAGCCCCAGCATTTT
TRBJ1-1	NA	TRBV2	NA	CASSEASLVFGGMNTEAFF	TGTGCCAGCAGTGAAGCTAGCCTTGTCTTCGGGGGGATGAACACTGAAGCTTTCTTT
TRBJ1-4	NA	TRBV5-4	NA	CASSSKRTENEKLFF	TGTGCCAGCAGTTCCAAAAGGACAGAGAATGAAAAACTGTTTTTT
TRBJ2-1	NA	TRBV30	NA	CAWSVGWRRNYNEQFF	TGTGCCTGGAGTGTAGGTTGGCGCAGGAACTACAATGAGCAGTTCTTC
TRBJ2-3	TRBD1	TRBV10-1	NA	CASSEYRGDTQYF	TGCGCCAGCAGTGAGTACAGGGGAGATACGCAGTATTTT
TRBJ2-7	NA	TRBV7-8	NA	CASSLARIGDLLYEQYF	TGTGCCAGCAGCTTAGCGCGTATCGGGGACTTGCTCTACGAGCAGTACTTC
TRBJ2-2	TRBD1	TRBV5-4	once	CASSVDRGRTGELFF	TGTGCCAGCAGCGTGGACAGGGGTCGCACCGGGGAGCTGTTTTTT
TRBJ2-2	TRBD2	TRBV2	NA	CASRGSSGGVTGELFF	TGTGCCAGCAGAGGTTCTAGCGGGGGGGTCACCGGGGAGCTGTTTTTT
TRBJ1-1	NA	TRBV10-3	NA	CAISAGGRTMNTEAFF	TGTGCCATCAGTGCAGGCGGGCGGACGATGAACACTGAAGCTTTCTTT
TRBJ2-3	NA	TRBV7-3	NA	CASSFGGGSTDTQYF	TGTGCCAGCAGCTTTGGCGGAGGAAGCACAGATACGCAGTATTTT
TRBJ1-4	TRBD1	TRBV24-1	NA	CATSDTGTGNEKLFF	TGTGCCACCAGTGATACAGGGACAGGAAATGAAAAACTGTTTTTT
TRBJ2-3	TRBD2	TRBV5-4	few	CASSPGLAADTQYF	TGTGCCAGCAGCCCCGGACTAGCTGCAGATACGCAGTATTTT
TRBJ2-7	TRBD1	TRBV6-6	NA	CASSYGQGNEQYF	TGTGCCAGCAGTTACGGACAGGGGAACGAGCAGTACTTC
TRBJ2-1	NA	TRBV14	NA	CASSRVDEQFF	TGTGCCAGCAGCCGCGTCGATGAGCAGTTCTTC
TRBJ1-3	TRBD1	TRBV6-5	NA	CASSRQGQGNTIYF	TGTGCCAGCAGTCGACAGGGGCAAGGAAACACCATATATTTT
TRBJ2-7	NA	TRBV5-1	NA	CASSRDQGNYYEQYF	TGCGCCAGCAGCAGAGACCAGGGGAATTACTACGAGCAGTACTTC
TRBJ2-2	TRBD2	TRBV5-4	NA	CASKSGGSANTGELFF	TGTGCCAGCAAATCGGGAGGCAGCGCGAACACCGGGGAGCTGTTTTTT
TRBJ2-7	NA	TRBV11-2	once	CASSLSPPGEQYF	TGTGCCAGCAGCTTATCACCCCCCGGCGAGCAGTACTTC
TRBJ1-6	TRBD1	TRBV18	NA	CASSPQDRGSPLHF	TGTGCCAGCTCACCCCAGGACAGGGGCTCACCCCTCCACTTT
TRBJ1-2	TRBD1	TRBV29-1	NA	CSVATFDRDGYTF	TGCAGCGTCGCCACCTTTGACAGGGATGGCTACACCTTC
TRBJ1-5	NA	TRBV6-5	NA	CASKGQGPGQPQHF	TGTGCCAGCAAGGGGCAGGGGCCGGGACAGCCCCAGCATTTT
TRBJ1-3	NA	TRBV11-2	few	CASSLVSGWSGNTIYF	TGTGCCAGCAGCTTAGTGTCAGGGTGGTCTGGAAACACCATATATTTT
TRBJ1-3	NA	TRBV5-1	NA	CASSLGTLPGNTIYF	TGCGCCAGCAGCTTGGGGACACTCCCTGGAAACACCATATATTTT
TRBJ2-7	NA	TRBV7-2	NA	CASSLGGAIPDEQYF	TGTGCCAGCAGCTTAGGAGGCGCTATCCCGGACGAGCAGTACTTC
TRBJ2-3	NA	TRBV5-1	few	CASSLTYRDPSTDTQYF	TGCGCCAGCAGCCTAACCTACAGGGACCCAAGCACAGATACGCAGTATTTT
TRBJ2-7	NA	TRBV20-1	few	CSANRVYEQYF	TGCAGTGCAAACAGGGTCTACGAGCAGTACTTC
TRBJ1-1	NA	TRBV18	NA	CASSQQWNTEAFF	TGTGCCAGCTCTCAACAGTGGAACACTGAAGCTTTCTTT
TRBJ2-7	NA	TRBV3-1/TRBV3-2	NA	CASTPRGGRLGYEQYF	TGTGCCAGCACCCCTCGCGGGGGCCGACTGGGCTACGAGCAGTACTTC
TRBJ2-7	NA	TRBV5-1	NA	CASSSRGADEQYF	TGCGCCAGCAGCTCCAGAGGCGCAGACGAGCAGTACTTC
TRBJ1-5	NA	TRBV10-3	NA	CAISQGRDNDPQHF	TGTGCCATCAGCCAGGGTAGGGACAACGATCCCCAGCATTTT